Listed here are 31 T cell receptor beta chains from one sample, sequenced in a study of blood T cell repertoires in COVID-19. The data were produced by immunoSEQ multiplex PCR, yet TCRdb's version contains in-frame clones alone and is incomplete. The table shows around 170,000 clones, with roughly four fifths occurring only once. The sample comprised peripheral blood. The receptor set was obtained from a woman aged 40-49 years with acute or convalescent COVID-19.

V usage is TRBV29-1 and J usage is TRBJ2-3; 12 positions agree with TRBD2. J was trimmed by 7 bases and V by 3 bases; bases with no gene match: 11. Germline lookup yields CDR1 SQVTM and CDR2 ANQGSEA. The length of the CDR3 is 16 residues. Here the CDR3 reads CSVDPASGGALHTQYF. CDR3 coding DNA: TGCAGCGTTGATCCGGCTAGCGGGGGGGCCTTGCATACGCAGTATTTT.

The chain carries TRBV7-9 and TRBJ2-5; 9 nucleotides line up with TRBD1. The V segment lost 5 bases and the J segment 5 bases; nucleotides outside the gene matches: 9. This CDR3 spans 15 amino acids. Germline CDR1 and CDR2: SEHNR and FQNEAQ (reference sequence). In DNA form, the CDR3 reads TGTGCCAGCAGCCCCCGACCGGGACAGGGTGAGACCCAGTACTTC. Its translation is CASSPRPGQGETQYF.

The chain employs TRBV28 and TRBJ2-2; 8 bases match TRBD1. Germline trimming cut 6 bases from V and 5 bases from J; bases unmatched to any gene: 14. The length of the CDR3 is 17 residues. The germline gives CDR1 MDHEN, CDR2 SYDVKM. The CDR3 sequence is CASSSGQGVFGTGELFF. The CDR3 bases are TGTGCCAGCAGCTCTGGACAGGGTGTCTTTGGGACCGGGGAGCTGTTTTTT.

V usage is TRBV3-1 (or the pseudogene TRBV3-2) and J usage is TRBJ2-7; TRBD1 might be the D (6 bases). This CDR3 contains 13 residues. Trimming stripped 6 bases from V and 1 base from J, with 10 bases between. Germline assignment: CDR1 LGHDT and CDR2 YNNKEL (reference sequence). Here the CDR3 reads CASRRDTSYEQYF. CDR3 in DNA: TGTGCCAGCAGACGGGACACTTCCTACGAGCAGTACTTC.

CDR3 protein: CASSQERLNEKLFF. CDR3 nucleotides: TGTGCCAGCAGCCAAGAGAGATTAAATGAAAAACTGTTTTTT. The rearrangement uses TRBV4-2 and TRBJ1-4; D call uncertain. V lost 0 bases and J 5 bases, leaving 7 bases between the germline ends. Germline loops: CDR1 LGHNA, CDR2 YNFKEQ. The length of the CDR3 is 14 residues.

CDR3 coding DNA: TGTGCCAGCGGATTTCGCGGGAGCACGCAGTATTTT. This gives the protein CASGFRGSTQYF. The genes are TRBV28 and TRBJ2-3; 7 bases fit TRBD2. Trimming at V came to 8 bases and at J to 9 bases, leaving 8 bases not matched to a gene. CDR3 length: 12 residues. Germline CDR1 is MDHEN and CDR2 is SYDVKM.

The J gene is TRBJ2-7, the V gene TRBV7-2, with D maybe TRBD2 (6 bases). CDR1 is SGHTA and CDR2 is FQGNSA in the germline V gene. V lost 0 bases and J 1 base, leaving 13 bases between the germline ends. The CDR3 sequence is 16 residues long. This chain's CDR3 is CASSLAGGPNSYEQYF. For the CDR3, the DNA is TGTGCCAGCAGCTTAGCGGGGGGACCGAATTCCTACGAGCAGTACTTC.

The rearrangement joins TRBV28 to TRBJ2-1; tentatively, D is TRBD2 (6 bases). CDR1 and CDR2 from the germline V gene are MDHEN and SYDVKM. This CDR3 comprises 10 residues. V lost 8 bases, J lost 10 bases, and 9 bases lay in between. Here the CDR3 DNA reads TGTGCCAGCGCCGGAGGGGAGCAGTTCTTC. The encoded protein is CASAGGEQFF. Full variable domain (outside the CDR3, taken from reference TRBV28 and TRBJ2-1): DVKVTQSSRYLVKRTGEKVFLECVQDMDHENMFWYRQDPGLGLRLIYFSYDVKMKEKGDIPEGYSVSREKKERFSLILESASTNQTSMYLCASAGGEQFFGPGTRLTVL.

The gene calls are TRBV11-2 and TRBJ2-7; 7 bases are shared with TRBD1. The V and J ends lost 5 bases and 3 bases, in that order; junction bases with no gene match: 10. The germline gives CDR1 SGHAT, CDR2 FQNNGV. CDR3 length: 15 amino acids. CDR3: CASSLRTGVVYEQYF. For the CDR3, the DNA is TGTGCCAGCAGCCTACGGACAGGTGTCGTCTACGAGCAGTACTTC.

V usage is TRBV28 and J usage is TRBJ2-7, with D possibly TRBD1 on 5 matching bases. Germline values: CDR1 MDHEN, CDR2 SYDVKM. With 5 bases removed from V and 7 bases from J, the gap between germline ends came to 12 bases. The CDR3 totals 12 residues. CDR3 nucleotide sequence: TGTGCCAGCAGTCCGACAGTGGGAGAGCAGTACTTC. Its protein is CASSPTVGEQYF.

This sequence joins TRBV19 and TRBJ2-1; TRBD2 agrees at 11 bases. Germline V lookup: CDR1 LNHDA, CDR2 SQIVND (reference sequence). V lost 6 bases to trimming and J lost 0 bases; unmatched junction nucleotides: 4. The CDR3 is made up of 16 amino acids. As DNA, the CDR3 is TGTGCCAGTAGAGGGACTAGCGGCGACTCCTACAATGAGCAGTTCTTC. This gives the protein CASRGTSGDSYNEQFF. Full variable domain (missing parts from reference TRBV19 and TRBJ2-1): DGGITQSPKYLFRKEGQNVTLSCEQNLNHDAMYWYRQDPGQGLRLIYYSQIVNDFQKGDIAEGYSVSREKKESFPLTVTSAQKNPTAFYLCASRGTSGDSYNEQFFGPGTRLTVL.

In this sample, this clone turned up once. V gene TRBV7-2 combines with J gene TRBJ2-3, with 7 bases lining up with TRBD2. V gave up 1 base and J gave up 4 bases; unmatched junction bases: 2. This CDR3 is built from 14 residues. Per the germline V gene, CDR1 is SGHTA and CDR2 is FQGNSA. CDR3 DNA: TGTGCCAGCAGCTTAGTTGGGGGGGCAGATACGCAGTATTTT. Translation gives CASSLVGGADTQYF.

V and J are TRBV5-1 and TRBJ1-1, with D unclear. The CDR3 consists of 15 residues. V was pared by 0 bases and J by 4 bases, with 13 bases between. The germline V gene encodes CDR1 SGHRS and CDR2 YFSETQ. In DNA form, the CDR3 reads TGCGCCAGCAGCTTGGATGGGCCCGGTAGCACTGAAGCTTTCTTT. Residues: CASSLDGPGSTEAFF.

J is TRBJ2-1 and V is TRBV27; 11 bases map to TRBD2. The J segment lost 7 bases and the V segment lost 6 bases, leaving 5 bases of the junction unmatched. The CDR3 totals 14 residues. CDR1 MNHEY and CDR2 SMNVEV come from the germline V gene (reference sequence). The CDR3 coding sequence is TGTGCCAGCAGGACTAGCGGGAATCAAAATGAGCAGTTCTTC. Protein sequence: CASRTSGNQNEQFF.

The chain employs TRBV11-3 and TRBJ1-6; D uncertain. V lost 5 bases to trimming and J lost 9 bases, with 11 bases between them. Per the germline V gene, CDR1 is SGHNT and CDR2 is YENEEA. The CDR3 runs to 13 residues. The CDR3 sequence is CASSREDGSPLHF. In nucleotides, the CDR3 is TGTGCCAGCAGCCGGGAAGACGGTTCACCCCTCCACTTT.

The chain couples TRBV6-6 to TRBJ2-1; TRBD2 aligns across 7 bases. CDR3 length: 14 residues. Germline V gene lookup returns CDR1 MNHNY and CDR2 SVGAGI (reference sequence). The junction had 4 bases not matched to a gene; V was cut back by 4 bases and J by 4 bases. For the CDR3, the DNA is TGTGCCAGCAGTTTGTCTAGCGGATACAATGAGCAGTTCTTC. This encodes CASSLSSGYNEQFF.

The gene calls are TRBV6-5 and TRBJ1-2, with 7 bases fitting TRBD1. V gave up 9 bases and J gave up 4 bases; unmatched junction bases: 8. In germline, CDR1 is MNHEY, CDR2 SVGAGI. The CDR3 length is 13 residues. The CDR3 loop reads CASREQGIYGYTF. CDR3 coding DNA: TGTGCCAGTCGGGAACAGGGGATCTATGGCTACACCTTC.

This chain connects TRBV2 to TRBJ2-7, with TRBD1 matching over 9 bases. Germline values: CDR1 SNHLY, CDR2 FYNNEI. V trimming: 6 bases; J trimming: 6 bases; junction bases outside the gene matches: 6. The CDR3 consists of 13 residues. CDR3 sequence: CASSRDRVAEQYF. For the CDR3, the DNA is TGTGCCAGCAGCCGGGACAGGGTGGCCGAGCAGTACTTC.

V is TRBV13 and J is TRBJ2-5; 9 nucleotides agree with TRBD2. The CDR3 covers 15 residues. Germline V gives CDR1 PRHDT, CDR2 FYEKMQ (reference sequence). Trimming cost V 4 bases and J 5 bases; bases outside gene matches: 8. CDR3 amino acids: CASSSIAGVVETQYF. The CDR3 DNA reads as TGTGCCAGCAGCTCGATAGCGGGAGTAGTGGAGACCCAGTACTTC.

This clone was observed once. The chain employs TRBV5-1 and TRBJ2-5; D ambiguous. Germline CDR1 and CDR2: SGHRS and YFSETQ. Deletions cut 1 base from V and 1 base from J, with 11 bases between. This CDR3 has 15 amino acids. The CDR3 DNA reads as TGCGCCAGCAGCTTGCCCGAGTATCCCCAAGAGACCCAGTACTTC. Encoded protein: CASSLPEYPQETQYF. The variable domain in full, completed from reference TRBV5-1 and TRBJ2-5, reads KAGVTQTPRYLIKTRGQQVTLSCSPISGHRSVSWYQQTPGQGLQFLFEYFSETQRNKGNFPGRFSGRQFSNSRSEMNVSTLELGDSALYLCASSLPEYPQETQYFGPGTRLLVL.

This chain connects TRBV20-1 to TRBJ2-7; possible D gene TRBD1, 6 bases. Germline CDR1 DFQATT, CDR2 SNEGSKA (reference sequence). The CDR3 runs 11 residues. The CDR3 coding sequence is TGCAGCAGGGGACCCCCTCGCGAGCAGTACTTC. It encodes CSRGPPREQYF.

The V and J genes are TRBV30 and TRBJ1-1; D is undetermined. There are 15 residues in the CDR3. Germline CDR1 is GTSNPN and CDR2 is SVGIG (reference sequence). The ends were cut back, 3 bases at V and 4 bases at J, with 18 bases in the middle. The CDR3 region is CAWRAPTGSSTEAFF. The CDR3 DNA reads TGTGCCTGGAGAGCCCCTACGGGATCGTCCACTGAAGCTTTCTTT.

The V call is TRBV5-4, the J call TRBJ2-3; D is undetermined. There are 13 residues in the CDR3. Between the trimmed V and J ends, which lost 6 bases and 2 bases, there was a span of 10 bases. Germline V gene sequence: CDR1 SGHNT, CDR2 YYREEE (reference sequence). CDR3 nucleotide sequence: TGTGCCAGCACCCAACATCCCACAGATACGCAGTATTTT. Its translation: CASTQHPTDTQYF.

The gene calls are TRBV6-5 and TRBJ2-7; D may be TRBD1 (5 bases). Deletions cut 3 bases from V and 10 bases from J, with 25 bases between. The CDR3 sequence is 16 residues long. The germline CDR1 and CDR2 sequences are MNHEY and SVGAGI. This chain's CDR3 is CASSYQIDSVDSPQYF. The CDR3 DNA reads TGTGCCAGCAGTTATCAAATCGACAGCGTCGACTCCCCCCAGTACTTC.

The chain links TRBV25-1 to TRBJ1-6; D perhaps matches TRBD1 (5 bases). The V end was cut by 4 bases, the J end by 10 bases, with 11 bases between. This CDR3 has 13 amino acids. Germline loops: CDR1 MGHDK, CDR2 SYGVNS. The CDR3 region has the DNA TGTGCCAGCAGTGGCCAGGGATACTCACCCCTCCACTTT. Protein sequence: CASSGQGYSPLHF.

The chain uses TRBV19 and TRBJ1-5; 7 bases are a match to TRBD1. Losses at the gene ends were 0 bases for V and 2 bases for J; bases not matched to a gene: 7. This CDR3 has 17 residues. Germline V gene lookup returns CDR1 LNHDA and CDR2 SQIVND (reference sequence). This CDR3 reads CASSIDTRQGGNQPQHF. CDR3 DNA sequence: TGTGCCAGTAGTATAGACACCAGACAGGGAGGCAATCAGCCCCAGCATTTT.

The V call is TRBV5-1, the J call TRBJ2-5; D is unresolved. The CDR3 sequence is 13 residues long. Germline V gives CDR1 SGHRS, CDR2 YFSETQ. Trimming stripped 7 bases from V and 1 base from J, with 11 bases between. The CDR3 DNA reads TGCGCCAGCCAGGCAGTATTCCAAGAGACCCAGTACTTC. This translates into CASQAVFQETQYF.

This clone was observed at least ten times. The chain employs TRBV28 and TRBJ2-7, with TRBD1 matching 7 bases. J was trimmed by 4 bases and V by 5 bases; bases with no gene match: 2. Germline values: CDR1 MDHEN, CDR2 SYDVKM. There are 12 residues in the CDR3. CDR3 DNA: TGTGCCAGCAGTGTGACAGGGTACGAGCAGTACTTC. It yields the protein CASSVTGYEQYF.

This clone was seen once. The sample holds other DNA sequences that translate to the same CDR3. The rearrangement joins TRBV7-2 to TRBJ2-7; maybe TRBD2 (6 bases). The V and J ends lost 0 bases and 6 bases respectively, with 6 bases between them. CDR3 length: 12 amino acids. Germline V gives CDR1 SGHTA, CDR2 FQGNSA. The DNA for the CDR3 is TGTGCCAGCAGCTTAGCGCGGGGCGAGCAGTACTTC. Amino acids: CASSLARGEQYF.

The rearrangement uses TRBV4-2 and TRBJ1-1, with TRBD1 as a possible D gene (6 bases). CDR1 and CDR2 from the germline V gene are LGHNA and YNFKEQ. CDR3 length: 15 amino acids. Between the trimmed V and J ends, which lost 2 bases and 4 bases, there was a span of 14 bases. Written as DNA, the CDR3 is TGTGCCAGCAGCCAACATGGGGGCGGGGGCACTGAAGCTTTCTTT. Translating it yields CASSQHGGGGTEAFF.

Of note for this clone: The same CDR3 can be traced to other DNA sequences in this sample. V gene TRBV5-1 combines with J gene TRBJ1-6; 9 nucleotides line up with TRBD1. V trimming: 4 bases; J trimming: 7 bases; junction bases outside the gene matches: 3. Germline CDR1 and CDR2: SGHRS and YFSETQ. The CDR3 length is 14 residues. The DNA for the CDR3 is TGCGCCAGCAGCCCGGGACAGGGAAATTCACCCCTCCACTTT. It specifies CASSPGQGNSPLHF.